The 21 T cell receptor beta chains given below trace back to one sample, sequenced in a study of shared clonotypes between healthy human individuals. Sequencing used immunoSEQ multiplex PCR; TCRdb keeps in-frame clones, though not all of them. The repertoire holds around 500,000 clones, with 81% as singletons. The sequencing input was PBMCs. The receptor set was obtained from a woman in her 40s in good health. Some clones in this sample may be carry-over from other donors' samples.

J is TRBJ2-7 and V is TRBV6-1; no clear D. The CDR3 runs 11 residues. Trimming took off 4 bases at V and 5 bases at J, with 6 bases between the two ends. Germline V gene data show CDR1 as MNHNS and CDR2 as SASEGT. CDR3 in amino acids: CASSVFDEQYF. CDR3 bases: TGTGCCAGCAGTGTCTTCGACGAGCAGTACTTC.

V usage is TRBV2 and J usage is TRBJ2-1, with 8 bases identical to TRBD2. This CDR3 has 15 residues. V trimming: 6 bases; J trimming: 6 bases; junction bases outside the gene matches: 10. Germline assignment: CDR1 SNHLY and CDR2 FYNNEI. CDR3 nucleotides: TGTGCCAGCAGACGGAGCGGGAGCCTAAGCAATGAGCAGTTCTTC. Amino acids: CASRRSGSLSNEQFF.

This clone was seen more than once but under ten times. Its ends do not fully match the called genes, so a read error is possible. The gene calls are TRBV7-7 and TRBJ1-1; TRBD1 might be the D (5 bases). The CDR3 is 13 residues long. Germline CDR1 SSHAT, CDR2 FNYEAQ (reference sequence). CDR3 DNA: TGTGCTAGCAGCTTCGCAGAGGGGTCGGAAGCTTTCTTT. Protein product: CASSFAEGSEAFF.

The V gene is TRBV18, the J gene TRBJ2-3; 12 nucleotides line up with TRBD2. Losses at the gene ends were 3 bases for V and 2 bases for J; bases not matched to a gene: 3. The germline CDR1 and CDR2 sequences are KGHSH and LQKENI. The CDR3 is made up of 16 amino acids. CDR3 nucleotide sequence: TGTGCCAGCTCACCCGGACTAGCGGGGACCACAGATACGCAGTATTTT. Translation gives CASSPGLAGTTDTQYF.

The chain links TRBV11-2 to TRBJ2-1, with D perhaps matching TRBD1 or TRBD2 (5 bases each). The CDR3 spans 17 residues. Germline V gene data show CDR1 as SGHAT and CDR2 as FQNNGV. Trimming took 5 bases from V and 0 from J, leaving 17 bases between them. The CDR3 sequence is CASSPLGERSSYNEQFF. CDR3 nucleotides: TGTGCCAGCAGCCCCTTGGGGGAGCGGAGCTCCTACAATGAGCAGTTCTTC.

The chain combines TRBV28 with TRBJ2-1, with unresolved D. V lost 5 bases and J lost 0, with 11 bases in between. This CDR3 has 15 residues. Germline CDR1 is MDHEN and CDR2 is SYDVKM. This CDR3 reads CASSPPASSYNEQFF. CDR3 bases: TGTGCCAGCAGTCCCCCTGCGAGCTCCTACAATGAGCAGTTCTTC.

This chain joins TRBV11-2 and TRBJ2-1; TRBD2 matches at 10 bases. Germline V CDR1 and CDR2: SGHAT, FQNNGV. This CDR3 region has 16 residues. V shed 1 base and J 2 bases; nucleotides not matched to a gene: 2. CDR3 loop: CASSLVLAGAYNEQFF. In nucleotides, the CDR3 is TGTGCCAGCAGCTTAGTCCTAGCGGGAGCCTACAATGAGCAGTTCTTC.

V is TRBV2 and J is TRBJ1-2; 8 positions agree with TRBD1. Trimming cost V 5 bases and J 4 bases; bases outside gene matches: 6. This CDR3 region has 14 residues. CDR1 is SNHLY and CDR2 is FYNNEI in the germline V gene. In nucleotides, the CDR3 is TGTGCCAGCAGTAGACAGGGGCAGACCTATGGCTACACCTTC. Amino acids: CASSRQGQTYGYTF.

This CDR3 reads CASSLWRRSTGELFF. The CDR3 DNA reads TGTGCCAGCAGCTTATGGCGACGCAGCACCGGGGAGCTGTTTTTT. The chain uses TRBV7-2 and TRBJ2-2; D call uncertain. CDR1 SGHTA and CDR2 FQGNSA come from the germline V gene. This CDR3 is built from 15 residues. V was clipped by 2 bases and J by 4 bases, with 11 bases between them.

Note on this clone: This is likely an artifact of a read error, given a far larger clone one base away. Here the CDR3 reads CASNQDWLPPETQYF. The CDR3 region has the DNA TGCGCCAGCAACCAAGATTGGCTCCCCCCAGAGACCCAGTACTTC. The chain carries TRBV4-1 and TRBJ2-5; D not resolved. This CDR3 contains 15 residues. Germline V gene sequence: CDR1 MGHRA, CDR2 YSYEKL.

J is TRBJ2-7 and V is TRBV11-2; no clear D. The germline gives CDR1 SGHAT, CDR2 FQNNGV. V lost 7 bases and J lost 2, with 12 bases in between. The CDR3 contains 13 residues. CDR3 sequence reads: CASKGIGAYEQYF. The CDR3 region has the DNA TGTGCCAGCAAAGGGATTGGGGCCTACGAGCAGTACTTC.

The J gene is TRBJ2-5, the V gene TRBV29-1; D unresolved. This CDR3 comprises 16 residues. Germline CDR1 reads SQVTM; CDR2 reads ANQGSEA. Trimming took off 0 bases at V and 5 bases at J, with 19 bases between the two ends. The CDR3 is CSVEERVFLSRETQYF. CDR3 nucleotide sequence: TGCAGCGTTGAAGAAAGGGTCTTCCTAAGCAGGGAGACCCAGTACTTC.

On this clone: This likely came from a read error, as a far larger clone is one base away. Other DNA sequences in this sample translate to the same CDR3. The chain links TRBV10-3 to TRBJ1-2; 7 nucleotides agree with TRBD1. The junction had 11 bases not matched to a gene; V was cut back by 11 bases and J by 8 bases. The germline V gene encodes CDR1 ENHRY and CDR2 SYGVKD. The CDR3 runs 12 residues. CDR3 nucleotides: TGTGCCTCATCGAGACAGGGTCGGGGCTACACCTTC. Protein: CASSRQGRGYTF.

Concerning this clone itself: A read error likely explains this, since a far larger clone differs by one base. This CDR3 is also generated by other DNA sequences in the sample. J is TRBJ1-5 and V is TRBV28; D may be TRBD1 (5 bases). This CDR3 is built from 16 residues. Germline V gene sequence: CDR1 MDHEN, CDR2 SYDVKM. This chain's CDR3 is CASSYVGGYSNQPQHF. CDR3 sequence (DNA): TGTGCCAGCAGTTATGTTGGGGGATATAGCAACCAGCCCCAGCATTTT.

Turning to this clone: This may be a read error, as it is one base from a much larger clone. The rearrangement joins TRBV5-8 to TRBJ1-4; possibly TRBD1 for D (5 bases). CDR1 is SGHTS and CDR2 is YDEGEE in the germline V gene. Trimming stripped 4 bases from V and 8 bases from J, with 15 bases between. The CDR3 contains 14 residues. Here the CDR3 DNA reads TGTGCCAGCAGCCAGGGTTCCCTAATAGAAAAACTGTTTTTT. Translated, it gives CASSQGSLIEKLFF.

The gene calls are TRBV7-9 and TRBJ1-4; D call uncertain. Trimming removed 3 bases at V and 1 base at J, with 15 bases between. Germline V gene sequence: CDR1 SEHNR, CDR2 FQNEAQ (reference sequence). This CDR3 contains 17 residues. The CDR3 nucleotides read TGTGCCAGCAGCTTCATACCTGGGATGGGAACTAATGAAAAACTGTTTTTT. Translating gives CASSFIPGMGTNEKLFF.

The rearrangement joins TRBV30 to TRBJ2-7, with 7 nucleotides matching TRBD2. This CDR3 spans 18 amino acids. V lost 5 bases to trimming and J lost 2 bases; unmatched junction nucleotides: 21. Germline V CDR1 and CDR2: GTSNPN, SVGIG (reference sequence). The CDR3 nucleotides read TGTGCCTGGCGGGAAGCGGACCAGCGGGAAACGACCCCCTACGAGCAGTACTTC. Translated, it gives CAWREADQRETTPYEQYF. Supplemented by reference TRBV30 and TRBJ2-7, the full variable domain reads SQTIHQWPATLVQPVGSPLSLECTVEGTSNPNLYWYRQAAGRGLQLLFYSVGIGQISSEVPQNLSASRPQDRQFILSSKKLLLSDSGFYLCAWREADQRETTPYEQYFGPGTRLTVT.

This clone was seen a few times. This chain joins TRBV5-1 and TRBJ2-2; D uncertain. Looked up from germline, CDR1 is SGHRS and CDR2 is YFSETQ. V lost 0 bases to trimming and J lost 7 bases, with 4 bases between them. There are 12 residues in the CDR3. This CDR3 reads CASSLDVGELFF. CDR3 DNA: TGCGCCAGCAGCTTGGACGTCGGGGAGCTGTTTTTT.

The chain joins TRBV27 to TRBJ2-3; 11 bases line up with TRBD2. CDR3 length: 16 residues. With V trimmed by 5 bases and J by 7 bases, 11 bases remained unmatched. The germline CDR1 and CDR2 sequences are MNHEY and SMNVEV (reference sequence). The CDR3 loop reads CASSPQLAGEGNTQYF. The DNA for the CDR3 is TGTGCCAGCAGTCCACAACTAGCGGGAGAAGGTAATACGCAGTATTTT.

This clone was recorded a few times. The chain combines TRBV19 with TRBJ1-3; 7 nucleotides align to TRBD2. The J call is doubtful: the DNA matches TRBJ2-2 better. Germline lookup yields CDR1 LNHDA and CDR2 SQIVND (reference sequence). The CDR3 loop spans 14 amino acids. The CDR3 sequence: CASSGRGNTGELFF. The CDR3, as DNA: TGTGCCAGTAGTGGGAGGGGGAACACCGGGGAGCTGTTTTTT.

A word on this clone: Since a far larger clone is one base different, this is likely a read error. Other DNA sequences in this specimen translate into the identical CDR3. The chain recombines TRBV29-1 with TRBJ1-2; D unclear. Germline V gene sequence: CDR1 SQVTM, CDR2 ANQGSEA. This CDR3 contains 11 residues. Here the CDR3 DNA reads TGCAGCGAGTCCTCAAACTATAGCTACACCTTC. Translated: CSESSNYSYTF. Full variable domain (rest looked up from reference TRBV29-1 and TRBJ1-2): SAVISQKPSRDICQRGTSLTIQCQVDSQVTMMFWYRQQPGQSLTLIATANQGSEATYESGFVIDKFPISRPNLTFSTLTVSNMSPEDSSIYLCSESSNYSYTFGSGTRLTVV.